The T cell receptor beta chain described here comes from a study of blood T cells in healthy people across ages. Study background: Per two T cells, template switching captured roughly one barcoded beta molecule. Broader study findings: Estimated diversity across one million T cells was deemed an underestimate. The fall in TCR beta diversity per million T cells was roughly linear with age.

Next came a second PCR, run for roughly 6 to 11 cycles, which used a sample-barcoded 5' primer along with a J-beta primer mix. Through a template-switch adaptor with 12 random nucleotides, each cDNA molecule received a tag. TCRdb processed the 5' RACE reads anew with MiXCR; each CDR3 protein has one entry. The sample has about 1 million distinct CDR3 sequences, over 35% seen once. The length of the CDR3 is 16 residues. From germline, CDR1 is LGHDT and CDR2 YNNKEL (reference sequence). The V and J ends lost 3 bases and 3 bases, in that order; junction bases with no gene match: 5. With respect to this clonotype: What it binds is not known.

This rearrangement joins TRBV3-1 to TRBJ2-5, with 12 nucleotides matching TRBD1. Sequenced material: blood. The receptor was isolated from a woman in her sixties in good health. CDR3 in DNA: TGTGCCAGCAGCCAGCCGGGGACAGGGGGCGAAGAGACCCAGTACTTC. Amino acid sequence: CASSQPGTGGEETQYF.